A single sample is the source of the 30 T cell receptor beta chains below, sequenced in a study of cytomegalovirus exposure and HLA in healthy donors. 13 Jbeta primers and 60 Vbeta primers were used for the PCR. Data came from immunoSEQ multiplex PCR; TCRdb stores just in-frame clones and leaves some out. The sample yields some 140,000 clones, around three quarters seen once. Sequenced material: PBMCs. The source of these receptors is a man aged 18 to 30 in good health and CMV-seronegative.

V and J are TRBV7-8 and TRBJ1-2, with 7 bases lining up with TRBD1. CDR1 is SGHVS and CDR2 is FQNEAQ in the germline V gene. The CDR3 totals 16 residues. Trimming removed 4 bases from V and 4 bases from J; junction bases left unmatched: 12. CDR3 region: CASSSYRGSIGYGYTF. In nucleotides, the CDR3 is TGTGCCAGCAGCTCGTACAGGGGATCAATAGGCTATGGCTACACCTTC.

The chain combines TRBV11-2 with TRBJ2-1; maybe TRBD1 (6 bases). Looked up from germline, CDR1 is SGHAT and CDR2 is FQNNGV. V lost 1 base and J lost 7, with 17 bases in between. The CDR3 is 16 residues long. This chain's CDR3 is CASSLGGTSRWNEQFF. DNA for the CDR3: TGTGCCAGCAGCTTAGGGGGGACATCACGGTGGAATGAGCAGTTCTTC.

The rearrangement uses TRBV9 and TRBJ1-3; the match to TRBD1 covers 7 bases. Germline lookup yields CDR1 SGDLS and CDR2 YYNGEE. J was trimmed by 0 bases and V by 3 bases; bases with no gene match: 3. The CDR3 is 15 amino acids. CDR3 protein: CASSAGTDSGNTIYF. The CDR3, as DNA: TGTGCCAGCAGCGCCGGGACAGACTCTGGAAACACCATATATTTT.

The V gene is TRBV5-8, the J gene TRBJ1-2; D unclear. Germline CDR1 and CDR2: SGHTS and YDEGEE. Between the trimmed V and J ends, which lost 0 bases and 9 bases, there was a span of 12 bases. The CDR3 covers 13 residues. The CDR3 region has the DNA TGTGCCAGCAGCTTGGAGCGGGGAAGTAGCTACACCTTC. Its protein product is CASSLERGSSYTF.

There are a few counts of this clone. This chain uses TRBV5-1 with TRBJ1-4; D is ambiguous. The CDR3 has 16 residues. Looked up from germline, CDR1 is SGHRS and CDR2 is YFSETQ. The germline V and J ends were trimmed by 1 base and 0 bases, with 10 bases remaining between them. Here the CDR3 DNA reads TGCGCCAGCAGCTTGATGCACGGGGCAACTAATGAAAAACTGTTTTTT. Protein product: CASSLMHGATNEKLFF.

V and J are TRBV6-4 and TRBJ2-3; 9 bases line up with TRBD2. The trim removed 4 bases at V and 2 bases at J, leaving 4 bases unmatched. The length of the CDR3 is 15 residues. CDR1 is MRHNA, CDR2 SNTAGT, per germline. Written as DNA, the CDR3 is TGTGCCAGCAGTGCAGCGGGGGGCTACACAGATACGCAGTATTTT. This gives the protein CASSAAGGYTDTQYF.

To note about this clone: One junction end does not reproduce the germline sequence, and a read error may be involved. The rearrangement uses TRBV7-9 and TRBJ1-2; D is perhaps TRBD1 (5 bases). Germline V lookup: CDR1 SEHNR, CDR2 FQNEAQ (reference sequence). The length of the CDR3 is 12 residues. The CDR3 DNA reads as TGTTCCAGCAGCCTCATCGGGGGTTTGGAAACCTTC. Encoded protein: CSSSLIGGLETF.

The chain carries TRBV2 and TRBJ1-6; 8 bases are a match to TRBD1. The CDR3 extends over 13 amino acids. V was pared by 5 bases and J by 6 bases, with 0 bases of the junction left unmatched. Germline V gene data show CDR1 as SNHLY and CDR2 as FYNNEI. The CDR3 DNA is TGTGCCAGCAGTCAGGGGGCTAATTCACCCCTCCACTTT. The encoded protein is CASSQGANSPLHF.

The chain couples TRBV5-1 to TRBJ2-2, with D perhaps TRBD1 (5 bases). Germline-derived CDR1 and CDR2 are SGHRS and YFSETQ. The length of the CDR3 is 15 residues. Between the trimmed V and J ends, which lost 4 bases and 0 bases, there was a span of 10 bases. This CDR3 reads CASSTLTANTGELFF. DNA of the CDR3: TGCGCCAGCAGCACCCTGACAGCGAACACCGGGGAGCTGTTTTTT.

The J gene is TRBJ2-1, the V gene TRBV29-1; 8 bases are shared with TRBD2. This CDR3 has 16 amino acids. Germline V lookup: CDR1 SQVTM, CDR2 ANQGSEA. The junction had 15 bases not matched to a gene; V was cut back by 4 bases and J by 7 bases. The CDR3 bases are TGCAGCGTTGCGGTCGGTAGCGGGGCCGAGGGAAATGAGCAGTTCTTC. Translation: CSVAVGSGAEGNEQFF.

As DNA, the CDR3 is TGTGCCAGCAGAACAGACACCTACGAGCAGTACTTC. Residues: CASRTDTYEQYF. The V gene is TRBV2, the J gene TRBJ2-5; no clear D gene. TRBJ2-7 matches the DNA end more closely, so the J call is doubtful. Germline CDR1 and CDR2: SNHLY and FYNNEI. The CDR3 covers 12 residues.

CDR3 coding DNA: TGTGCCAGCAGTCCTACAGGGGGTTTCGTTTATGAGCAGTTCTTC. This sequence encodes CASSPTGGFVYEQFF. V is TRBV27 and J is TRBJ2-1; 8 nucleotides agree with TRBD1. Germline-derived CDR1 and CDR2 are MNHEY and SMNVEV (reference sequence). The CDR3 covers 15 residues. The ends lost 5 bases at V and 8 bases at J; junction bases unmatched: 11.

The rearrangement links TRBV6-1 to TRBJ2-1; weak D call: TRBD1 (6 bases). This CDR3 spans 13 amino acids. Trimming removed 7 bases at V and 2 bases at J, with 9 bases between. Germline loops: CDR1 MNHNS, CDR2 SASEGT. The CDR3 loop reads CASTRTAYNEQFF. The CDR3 DNA reads TGTGCCAGCACCCGGACAGCCTACAATGAGCAGTTCTTC.

The chain recombines TRBV7-8 with TRBJ2-3; 9 nucleotides match TRBD1. Trimming removed 3 bases from V and 5 bases from J; junction bases left unmatched: 3. This CDR3 is built from 14 residues. Looked up from germline, CDR1 is SGHVS and CDR2 is FQNEAQ. The CDR3 bases are TGTGCCAGCAGCTTTGGACAGGGGCGAGATACGCAGTATTTT. It is translated as CASSFGQGRDTQYF.

The chain recombines TRBV6-6 with TRBJ2-1, with D tentatively TRBD2 (6 bases). Germline CDR1 is MNHNY and CDR2 is SVGAGI (reference sequence). Between the trimmed V and J ends, which lost 11 bases and 7 bases, there was a span of 12 bases. The CDR3 runs 11 residues. The CDR3 coding sequence is TGTGCCTGTCAGGAGGGGAATGAGCAGTTCTTC. Its protein is CACQEGNEQFF.

The table lists this clone with a few counts. This chain uses TRBV6-5 with TRBJ2-7, with 8 bases lining up with TRBD1. The CDR3 extends over 13 amino acids. J was trimmed by 2 bases and V by 8 bases; bases with no gene match: 5. From germline, CDR1 is MNHEY and CDR2 SVGAGI. CDR3: CASPGGFPYEQYF. The CDR3 DNA follows: TGTGCCAGCCCAGGGGGCTTCCCCTACGAGCAGTACTTC.

The chain employs TRBV7-2 and TRBJ1-4; D is perhaps TRBD1 (5 bases). Trimming took 1 base from V and 0 from J, leaving 12 bases between them. The germline gives CDR1 SGHTA, CDR2 FQGNSA. The CDR3 runs to 17 residues. This CDR3 reads CASSLVFGGATNEKLFF. The DNA of the CDR3 is TGTGCCAGCAGCTTAGTCTTCGGGGGAGCAACTAATGAAAAACTGTTTTTT.

The J gene is TRBJ1-5, the V gene TRBV11-2; D is uncertain. The germline V gene encodes CDR1 SGHAT and CDR2 FQNNGV. The CDR3 is made up of 13 amino acids. Trimming stripped 5 bases from V and 3 bases from J, with 8 bases between. The chain's CDR3 is CASSLSYNQPQHF. DNA for the CDR3: TGTGCCAGCAGCCTCAGTTACAATCAGCCCCAGCATTTT.

V is TRBV7-2 and J is TRBJ2-1, with 7 bases aligning to TRBD1. The CDR3 is 15 amino acids. CDR1 SGHTA and CDR2 FQGNSA come from the germline V gene. J was trimmed by 7 bases and V by 4 bases; bases with no gene match: 10. This CDR3 reads CASSSYSGGWNEQFF. The CDR3 region has the DNA TGTGCCAGCAGCTCCTATTCAGGGGGATGGAATGAGCAGTTCTTC.

This chain connects TRBV18 to TRBJ1-2; TRBD1 aligns across 8 bases. Germline-derived CDR1 and CDR2 are KGHSH and LQKENI. CDR3 length: 13 residues. V was clipped by 6 bases and J by 2 bases; unmatched bases: 2. CDR3 in DNA: TGTGCCAGCTCTCGGACAGGGAACTATGGCTACACCTTC. Its protein product is CASSRTGNYGYTF.

The V gene is TRBV6-5, the J gene TRBJ2-1, with D maybe TRBD2 (6 bases). Germline assignment: CDR1 MNHEY and CDR2 SVGAGI. V was shortened by 6 bases and J by 4 bases, with 13 bases between the two germline ends. This CDR3 comprises 14 residues. CDR3 in DNA: TGTGCCAGCAGCGGAGGGGAGAGTTACAATGAGCAGTTCTTC. Encoded protein: CASSGGESYNEQFF.

The chain links TRBV6-6 to TRBJ1-2; tentatively, D is TRBD1 (6 bases). The germline V gene encodes CDR1 MNHNY and CDR2 SVGAGI (reference sequence). Trimming took off 2 bases at V and 5 bases at J, with 9 bases between the two ends. This CDR3 region has 13 residues. CDR3 DNA: TGTGCCAGCAGTTACGACGGACAGTATGGCTACACCTTC. Translating it yields CASSYDGQYGYTF.

This clone was observed a handful of times. The rearrangement joins TRBV27 to TRBJ1-2; TRBD1 matches at 8 bases. V gave up 4 bases and J gave up 8 bases; unmatched junction bases: 6. The CDR3 spans 13 residues. Germline-derived CDR1 and CDR2 are MNHEY and SMNVEV (reference sequence). Written as DNA, the CDR3 is TGTGCCAGCAGTTCTCAGGGGGCCAAGGGCTACACCTTC. Translating gives CASSSQGAKGYTF.

This clone was seen a single time. The chain joins TRBV30 to TRBJ2-7; D is unclear. This CDR3 has 14 amino acids. Trimming left V 0 bases short and J 3 bases short, with 12 bases between. The germline CDR1 and CDR2 sequences are GTSNPN and SVGIG (reference sequence). The CDR3 sequence is CAWSVEELSYEQYF. CDR3 nucleotide sequence: TGTGCCTGGAGTGTCGAGGAACTGAGCTACGAGCAGTACTTC.

This rearrangement joins TRBV9 to TRBJ1-2; 7 positions match TRBD1. V was clipped by 6 bases and J by 1 base; unmatched bases: 3. Germline V lookup: CDR1 SGDLS, CDR2 YYNGEE. This CDR3 contains 13 residues. The CDR3 region has the DNA TGTGCCAGCAAAGGACAGGTTAACTATGGCTACACCTTC. Protein: CASKGQVNYGYTF. Supplemented by reference TRBV9 and TRBJ1-2, the full variable domain reads DSGVTQTPKHLITATGQRVTLRCSPRSGDLSVYWYQQSLDQGLQFLIQYYNGEERAKGNILERFSAQQFPDLHSELNLSSLELGDSALYFCASKGQVNYGYTFGSGTRLTVV.

The chain joins TRBV19 to TRBJ2-7; D remains unclear. The V gene lost 8 bases and the J gene lost 2 bases, with 10 bases spanning the gap. Germline V lookup: CDR1 LNHDA, CDR2 SQIVND (reference sequence). CDR3 length: 12 amino acids. DNA for the CDR3: TGTGCCAGTCGCGGTTACACCTACGAGCAGTACTTC. Its translation is CASRGYTYEQYF.

The rearrangement links TRBV7-9 to TRBJ2-3; weak D call: TRBD2 (7 bases). CDR3 length equals 12 residues. CDR1 and CDR2 from the germline V gene are SEHNR and FQNEAQ (reference sequence). V was cut by 10 bases and J by 8 bases, with 16 bases left in between. CDR3: CAKGGGEGTQYF. In DNA form, the CDR3 reads TGTGCCAAAGGGGGGGGCGAGGGTACGCAGTATTTT.

This clone was found a few times. The gene calls are TRBV2 and TRBJ1-4; the match to TRBD1 covers 10 bases. Germline loops: CDR1 SNHLY, CDR2 FYNNEI. This CDR3 is built from 14 residues. Trimming cost V 6 bases and J 7 bases; bases outside gene matches: 5. CDR3 sequence (DNA): TGTGCCAGCAGGGTTGGGACAGGGGCTGAAAAACTGTTTTTT. Amino acid sequence: CASRVGTGAEKLFF.

The rearrangement joins TRBV7-2 to TRBJ2-1; 8 bases are shared with TRBD2. V was clipped by 6 bases and J by 10 bases; unmatched bases: 14. There are 15 residues in the CDR3. Germline values: CDR1 SGHTA, CDR2 FQGNSA. CDR3 in amino acids: CASSSFFGGAREQFF. The CDR3 DNA is TGTGCCAGCAGTTCATTTTTCGGGGGGGCCCGGGAGCAGTTCTTC. Full variable domain (remainder filled in from reference TRBV7-2 and TRBJ2-1): GAGVSQSPSNKVTEKGKDVELRCDPISGHTALYWYRQSLGQGLEFLIYFQGNSAPDKSGLPSDRFSAERTGGSVSTLTIQRTQQEDSAVYLCASSSFFGGAREQFFGPGTRLTVL.

The chain combines TRBV25-1 with TRBJ2-2; a weak D match, TRBD2 (5 bases). V lost 5 bases to trimming and J lost 5 bases, with 6 bases between them. The germline V gene encodes CDR1 MGHDK and CDR2 SYGVNS. The CDR3 consists of 12 residues. As DNA, the CDR3 is TGTGCCAGCAGTACGGGGACCGGGGAGCTGTTTTTT. Translated: CASSTGTGELFF.